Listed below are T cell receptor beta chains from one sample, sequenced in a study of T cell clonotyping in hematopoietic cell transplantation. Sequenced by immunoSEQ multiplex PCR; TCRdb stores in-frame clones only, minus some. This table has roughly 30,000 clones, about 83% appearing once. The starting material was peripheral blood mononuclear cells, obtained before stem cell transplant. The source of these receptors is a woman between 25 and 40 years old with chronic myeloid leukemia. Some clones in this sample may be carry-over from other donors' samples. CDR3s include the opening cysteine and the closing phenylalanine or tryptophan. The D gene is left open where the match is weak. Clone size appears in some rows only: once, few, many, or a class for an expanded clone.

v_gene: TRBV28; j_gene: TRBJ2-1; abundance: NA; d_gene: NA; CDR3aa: CASRSGSSYNEQFF; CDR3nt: TGTGCCAGCAGGAGTGGAAGCTCCTACAATGAGCAGTTCTTC
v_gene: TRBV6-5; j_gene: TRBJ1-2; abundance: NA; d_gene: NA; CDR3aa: CASSYAVSYGYTF; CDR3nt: TGTGCCAGCAGTTACGCAGTATCCTATGGCTACACCTTC
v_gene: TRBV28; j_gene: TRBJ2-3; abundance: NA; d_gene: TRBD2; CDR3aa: CASSRTSGDDTQYF; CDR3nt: TGTGCCAGCAGCCGAACTAGCGGGGACGATACGCAGTATTTT
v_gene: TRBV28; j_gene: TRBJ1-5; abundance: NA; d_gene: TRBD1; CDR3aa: CASSPGQISNQPQHF; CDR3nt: TGTGCCAGCAGCCCGGGACAGATTAGCAATCAGCCCCAGCATTTT
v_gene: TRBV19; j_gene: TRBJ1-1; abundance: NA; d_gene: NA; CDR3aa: CASSLTKNTEAFF; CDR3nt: TGTGCCAGTAGCCTTACAAAAAACACTGAAGCTTTCTTT
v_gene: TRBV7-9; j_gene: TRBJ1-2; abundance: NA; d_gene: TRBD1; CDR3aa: CASSLEGGRGGYTF; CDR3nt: TGTGCCAGCAGCTTAGAAGGGGGCAGGGGTGGCTACACCTTC
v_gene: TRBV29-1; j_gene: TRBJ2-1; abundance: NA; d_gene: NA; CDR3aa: CSVGGTRTAGEQFF; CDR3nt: TGCAGCGTTGGGGGAACCAGGACAGCTGGTGAGCAGTTCTTC
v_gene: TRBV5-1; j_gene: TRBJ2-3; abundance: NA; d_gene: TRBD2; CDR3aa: CASSYGTTGGTDTQYF; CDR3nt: TGCGCCAGCAGCTACGGGACTACGGGGGGGACAGATACGCAGTATTTT
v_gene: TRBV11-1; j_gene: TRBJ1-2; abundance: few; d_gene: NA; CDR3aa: CASSLTDGNYGYTF; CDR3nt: TGTGCCAGCAGCCTAACCGACGGTAACTATGGCTACACCTTC
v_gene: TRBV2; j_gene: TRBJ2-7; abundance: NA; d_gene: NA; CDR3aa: CASNERQISYEQYF; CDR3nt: TGTGCCAGCAATGAGCGTCAGATCTCCTACGAGCAGTACTTC
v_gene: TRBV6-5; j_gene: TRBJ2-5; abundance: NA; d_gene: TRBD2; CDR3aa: CASSYDSGGETQYF; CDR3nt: TGTGCCAGCAGTTATGATTCGGGGGGAGAGACCCAGTACTTC
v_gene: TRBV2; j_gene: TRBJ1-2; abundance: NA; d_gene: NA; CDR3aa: CASSERDSRGYGYTF; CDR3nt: TGTGCCAGCAGTGAACGGGACTCACGGGGTTATGGCTACACCTTC
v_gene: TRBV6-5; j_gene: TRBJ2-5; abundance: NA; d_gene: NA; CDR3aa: CASSYSPGAKTQYF; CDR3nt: TGTGCCAGCAGTTACTCGCCGGGGGCCAAGACCCAGTACTTC
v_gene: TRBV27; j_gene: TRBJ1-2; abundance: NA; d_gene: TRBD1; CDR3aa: CASSTGGGTYGYTF; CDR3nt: TGTGCCAGCAGTACAGGGGGCGGGACCTATGGCTACACCTTC
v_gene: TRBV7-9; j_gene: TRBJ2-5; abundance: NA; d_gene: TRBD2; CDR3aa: CASSPSRLAGDKETQYF; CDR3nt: TGTGCCAGCAGCCCTAGCAGATTAGCGGGGGACAAAGAGACCCAGTACTTC
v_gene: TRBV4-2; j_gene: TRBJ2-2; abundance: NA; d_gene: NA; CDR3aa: CASSQDRWNTGELFF; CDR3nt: TGTGCCAGCAGCCAAGATCGCTGGAACACCGGGGAGCTGTTTTTT
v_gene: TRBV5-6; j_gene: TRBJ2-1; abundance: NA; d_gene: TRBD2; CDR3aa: CASSLGLAGYNEQFF; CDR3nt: TGTGCCAGCAGCTTGGGACTAGCGGGATACAATGAGCAGTTCTTC
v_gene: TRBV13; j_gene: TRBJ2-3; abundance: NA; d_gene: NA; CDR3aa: CASSDNDRTSTDTQYF; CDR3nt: TGTGCCAGCAGCGATAATGACAGAACTAGCACAGATACGCAGTATTTT
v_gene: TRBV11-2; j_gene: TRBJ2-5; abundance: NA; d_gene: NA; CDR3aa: CASSPQETQYF; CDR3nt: TGTGCCAGCAGCCCTCAAGAGACCCAGTACTTC
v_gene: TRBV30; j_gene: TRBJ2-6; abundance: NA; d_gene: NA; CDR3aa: CALQGRSGANVLTF; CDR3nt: TGTGCCTTACAGGGCCGGTCTGGGGCCAACGTCCTGACTTTC
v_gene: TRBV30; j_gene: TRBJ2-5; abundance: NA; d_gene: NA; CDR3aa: CAWSVGQGGQETQYF; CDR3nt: TGTGCCTGGAGTGTAGGGCAGGGGGGCCAAGAGACCCAGTACTTC